These 30 T cell receptor beta chains were all obtained from the same sample, sequenced in a study of Graves' ophthalmopathy and Graves' hyperthyroidism. TCR beta CDR3 regions were amplified from RNA transcripts. RT-PCR with HTBI primers came first, then second-round multiplex PCR. TCRdb re-analysed the multiplex PCR reads in MiXCR, keeping a single row per CDR3 protein. The sample lists some 200,000 distinct CDR3 sequences, under 30% occurring once. Sequencing input: peripheral blood. Receptors were obtained from a man aged 45-65 years with Graves' ophthalmopathy.

The sample holds many counts of this clonotype. The chain is built from TRBV6-2 or TRBV6-3 and TRBJ1-5, with TRBD1 as a possible D gene (6 bases). The germline V gene has CDR1 MNHEY and CDR2 SVGEGT. Trimming shortened V by 7 bases and J by 1 base, and 20 bases separated the two germline ends. The CDR3 sequence is 17 residues long. The CDR3 protein is CASTYPQGQGSNQPQHF. Written as DNA, the CDR3 is TGTGCCAGCACCTACCCGCAGGGGCAAGGGAGCAATCAGCCCCAGCATTTT.

The sample holds one count of this clonotype. The chain links TRBV5-1 to TRBJ2-7, with D perhaps TRBD2 (6 bases). Trimming cost V 4 bases and J 6 bases, with 20 bases left between them. The CDR3 contains 15 residues. The V gene's germline CDR1 is SGHRS and CDR2 YFSETQ. The CDR3 loop is CASSVIMGAGFEQYF. The CDR3 DNA follows: TGCGCCAGCAGCGTGATAATGGGCGCGGGGTTCGAGCAGTACTTC.

In this sample, this clonotype turned up many times. V and J are TRBV2 and TRBJ2-2; 7 bases line up with TRBD1. The CDR3 loop spans 15 amino acids. J gave up 4 bases and V 4 bases, and 6 bases lay outside the gene matches. Germline values: CDR1 SNHLY, CDR2 FYNNEI. The CDR3 is CASSAETGSTGELFF. The CDR3 region has the DNA TGTGCCAGCAGTGCGGAGACAGGGAGCACCGGGGAGCTGTTTTTT.

The table lists this clonotype with many counts. The chain links TRBV25-1 to TRBJ2-7; D may be TRBD1 or TRBD2 (5 bases each). The length of the CDR3 is 13 residues. V lost 6 bases and J lost 4, with 13 bases in between. Germline V gene data show CDR1 as MGHDK and CDR2 as SYGVNS. DNA for the CDR3: TGTGCCAGCAGCTTCAGGGAGCCTTACGAGCAGTACTTC. Translation gives CASSFREPYEQYF.

This clonotype was counted only a few times. The rearrangement links TRBV20-1 to TRBJ2-7, with 9 nucleotides matching TRBD2. The germline gives CDR1 DFQATT, CDR2 SNEGSKA (reference sequence). CDR3 length equals 18 residues. J gave up 3 bases and V 6 bases, and 21 bases lay outside the gene matches. The CDR3 spells CSAKPPSGALNGGYEQYF. In DNA form, the CDR3 reads TGCAGTGCAAAACCCCCTAGCGGGGCCCTTAATGGTGGCTACGAGCAGTACTTC.

This clonotype appeared many times. The gene calls are TRBV28 and TRBJ2-2, with TRBD1 identical over 8 bases. CDR1 MDHEN and CDR2 SYDVKM come from the germline V gene. Trimming at V came to 6 bases and at J to 4 bases, leaving 1 base not matched to a gene. This CDR3 has 13 amino acids. The CDR3 sequence is CASRDRVTGELFF. CDR3 nucleotide sequence: TGTGCCAGCAGGGACAGGGTCACCGGGGAGCTGTTTTTT.

This clonotype has a handful of counts. The J gene is TRBJ1-6, the V gene TRBV10-3; TRBD1 aligns across 10 bases. The CDR3 length is 14 residues. Germline trimming cut 6 bases from V and 8 bases from J; bases unmatched to any gene: 4. Germline lookup yields CDR1 ENHRY and CDR2 SYGVKD. The CDR3 protein is CAIRGDRGDSPLHF. The CDR3 DNA reads TGTGCCATCAGGGGGGACAGGGGTGATTCACCCCTCCACTTT.

In this sample, this clonotype turned up many times. The V and J genes are TRBV29-1 and TRBJ2-5; D is uncertain. Germline CDR1 SQVTM, CDR2 ANQGSEA. The CDR3 contains 12 residues. Between the trimmed V and J ends, which lost 4 bases and 2 bases, there was a span of 8 bases. The CDR3 region has the DNA TGCAGCGTTGTAAGTCAGCAAGAGACCCAGTACTTC. As protein: CSVVSQQETQYF.

A few counts support this clonotype. At one boundary the junction diverges from the germline segment, which might be a read error. CDR3 in DNA: TGTGCCAGCAATTACGCCCGCGCTTCATCCGAGCAGTACTTC. This gives the protein CASNYARASSEQYF. The chain carries TRBV6-2 or TRBV6-3 and TRBJ2-7; D is unresolved. The CDR3 totals 14 residues. The germline CDR1 and CDR2 sequences are MNHEY and SVGEGT.

This clonotype was found many times. This sequence joins TRBV28 and TRBJ2-7, with 10 bases identical to TRBD2. The ends lost 4 bases at V and 6 bases at J; junction bases unmatched: 9. Per germline, CDR1 MDHEN and CDR2 SYDVKM. The length of the CDR3 is 15 residues. The CDR3 nucleotides are TGTGCCAGCAGTTCCCCGATGGGGACTAGCGCCGAGCAGTACTTC. As protein: CASSSPMGTSAEQYF.

This clonotype was recorded many times. V is TRBV7-2 and J is TRBJ2-5; D not resolved. CDR3 size: 13 residues. Germline loops: CDR1 SGHTA, CDR2 FQGNSA. The V and J ends lost 1 base and 5 bases respectively, with 8 bases between them. The CDR3 DNA reads as TGTGCCAGCAGCTTAGTCGTGGCGGAGACCCAGTACTTC. It codes for CASSLVVAETQYF.

This clonotype has a count of ten or more. This chain links TRBV27 with TRBJ1-1; D is uncertain. V was cut by 0 bases and J by 0 bases, with 5 bases left in between. This CDR3 has 14 amino acids. From germline, CDR1 is MNHEY and CDR2 SMNVEV (reference sequence). The CDR3 here is CASSLSTVNTEAFF. The CDR3 nucleotides are TGTGCCAGCAGTTTATCGACCGTGAACACTGAAGCTTTCTTT.

This chain joins TRBV29-1 and TRBJ1-6, with a possible D match to TRBD1 (5 bases). The V gene lost 5 bases and the J gene lost 0 bases, with 14 bases spanning the gap. The germline gives CDR1 SQVTM, CDR2 ANQGSEA. The CDR3 has 16 amino acids. CDR3 sequence (DNA): TGCAGCGTTCTGGCAGGGAGGGGCTCCTATAATTCACCCCTCCACTTT. It is translated as CSVLAGRGSYNSPLHF.

The chain has TRBV7-8 and TRBJ1-1; no clear D gene. CDR1 is SGHVS, CDR2 FQNEAQ, per germline. The V gene lost 2 bases and the J gene lost 4 bases, with 5 bases spanning the gap. The CDR3 extends over 12 amino acids. Here the CDR3 reads CASSLLGTEAFF. The CDR3 DNA follows: TGTGCCAGCAGCTTATTGGGCACTGAAGCTTTCTTT.

This clonotype was observed many times. J is TRBJ2-5 and V is TRBV11-2; D tentatively reads TRBD1 or TRBD2 (5 bases each). V lost 4 bases and J 1 base, leaving 16 bases between the germline ends. Germline CDR1 SGHAT, CDR2 FQNNGV. The CDR3 contains 16 residues. The CDR3 region has the DNA TGTGCCAGCAGCTCACACAAATGGGGGAGCCAAGAGACCCAGTACTTC. Translating gives CASSSHKWGSQETQYF. The full variable domain, rest sourced from reference TRBV11-2 and TRBJ2-5, is EAGVAQSPRYKIIEKRQSVAFWCNPISGHATLYWYQQILGQGPKLLIQFQNNGVVDDSQLPKDRFSAERLKGVDSTLKIQPAKLEDSAVYLCASSSHKWGSQETQYFGPGTRLLVL.

For this clonotype: No conserved phenylalanine or tryptophan ends this CDR3, so it is likely a read error. The chain links TRBV19 to TRBJ1-5; maybe TRBD1 (5 bases). Germline V gene data show CDR1 as LNHDA and CDR2 as SQIVND (reference sequence). The CDR3 is made up of 14 amino acids. With 6 bases removed from V and 6 bases from J, the gap between germline ends came to 15 bases. The CDR3 region is CASRESQGVQPQHL. CDR3 bases: TGTGCCAGTAGGGAAAGCCAGGGCGTTCAGCCCCAGCATCTT.

This clonotype appeared many times. The chain couples TRBV28 to TRBJ2-7, with 7 bases aligning to TRBD1. Germline values: CDR1 MDHEN, CDR2 SYDVKM. V trimming: 7 bases; J trimming: 5 bases; junction bases outside the gene matches: 8. The CDR3 length is 13 residues. CDR3 in amino acids: CASNRDRVDEQYF. As DNA, the CDR3 is TGTGCCAGCAACCGGGACAGAGTCGACGAGCAGTACTTC.

This clonotype was picked up many times. The V and J genes are TRBV6-7 and TRBJ2-7, with TRBD2 as a possible D gene (6 bases). TRBV6-7 is labeled an ORF, and its function is uncertain. This CDR3 has 21 residues. The V gene lost 5 bases and the J gene lost 3 bases, with 35 bases spanning the gap. The CDR3 loop is CASSTSWGVPTPKSPFYEQYF. DNA of the CDR3: TGTGCCAGCAGTACCAGTTGGGGGGTCCCTACCCCTAAGTCCCCTTTCTACGAGCAGTACTTC.

V is TRBV7-8 and J is TRBJ2-7, with TRBD1 matching 12 bases. This CDR3 region has 16 residues. Germline V gives CDR1 SGHVS, CDR2 FQNEAQ. Trimming removed 6 bases from V and 3 bases from J; junction bases left unmatched: 9. CDR3 sequence: CASRKSGTGGNYEQYF. The CDR3 DNA is TGTGCCAGCAGAAAAAGCGGGACAGGGGGCAACTACGAGCAGTACTTC.

The chain combines TRBV7-2 with TRBJ2-5; 8 positions agree with TRBD2. Germline V CDR1 and CDR2: SGHTA, FQGNSA. Unmatched junction bases numbered 3, after V lost 6 bases and J lost 0 bases. The CDR3 spans 14 residues. This CDR3 reads CASRPGGNQETQYF. The CDR3 region has the DNA TGTGCCAGCAGACCGGGAGGGAACCAAGAGACCCAGTACTTC.

This clonotype was seen ten or more times. The chain recombines TRBV20-1 with TRBJ2-7, with 8 nucleotides matching TRBD1. Per germline, CDR1 DFQATT and CDR2 SNEGSKA (reference sequence). The CDR3 has 15 residues. With 1 base clipped from V and 2 bases from J, the junction kept 7 bases outside the gene matches. CDR3 sequence (DNA): TGCAGTGCTAGAGGCGGACAGGGAATGACCTACGAGCAGTACTTC. Its translation is CSARGGQGMTYEQYF.

This clonotype was observed at least ten times. CDR3 residues: CSARPDSRANYGYTF. DNA for the CDR3: TGCAGTGCTAGGCCGGACAGCCGAGCTAACTATGGCTACACCTTC. The rearrangement uses TRBV20-1 and TRBJ1-2; a possible D gene is TRBD1 (6 bases). The CDR3 has 15 residues. Germline loops: CDR1 DFQATT, CDR2 SNEGSKA (reference sequence). Between the trimmed V and J ends, which lost 3 bases and 0 bases, there was a span of 14 bases.

The chain uses TRBV7-2 and TRBJ2-4, with 7 positions matching TRBD2. V gave up 1 base and J gave up 8 bases; unmatched junction bases: 8. Germline-derived CDR1 and CDR2 are SGHTA and FQGNSA. The length of the CDR3 is 15 residues. The CDR3 bases are TGTGCCAGCAGCTTAGTCCAGGGCGGGAGTGACATTCAGTACTTC. Protein: CASSLVQGGSDIQYF.

The sample holds one count of this clonotype. V usage is TRBV6-2 or TRBV6-3 and J usage is TRBJ2-5, with 11 bases lining up with TRBD2. Germline V gives CDR1 MNHEY, CDR2 SVGEGT. The CDR3 loop spans 15 amino acids. After removal of 4 bases from V and 7 bases from J, the junction contained 8 bases not matched to a gene. DNA for the CDR3: TGTGCCAGCAGTTCCATAGCGGGAGGGCGGGGGACCCAGTACTTC. Amino acids: CASSSIAGGRGTQYF.

This clonotype was detected ten times or more. This may come from a read error, since a much larger clone is one base off. Since no conserved phenylalanine or tryptophan closes the CDR3, a read error is the likely cause. The rearrangement links TRBV7-3 to TRBJ2-5, with 11 bases lining up with TRBD1. CDR3 length equals 15 residues. CDR1 is SGHTA, CDR2 FQGTGA, per germline. V shed 5 bases, J shed 5 bases, and the junction held 7 bases outside the gene matches. In DNA form, the CDR3 reads TGTGCCAGCAGCCCGGGGACAGGGGGTGAGGAGACCCAGTACCTC. As protein: CASSPGTGGEETQYL.

This clonotype was observed many times. The CDR3 is CASSRQGARYEQYF. The CDR3 coding sequence is TGTGCCAGCAGCAGACAGGGGGCGCGATACGAGCAGTACTTC. The chain links TRBV6-1 to TRBJ2-7; 10 bases line up with TRBD1. V lost 6 bases, J lost 4 bases, and 6 bases stayed unmatched. CDR3 length: 14 amino acids. CDR1 and CDR2 from the germline V gene are MNHNS and SASEGT.

The genes are TRBV29-1 and TRBJ1-2; 9 bases are a match to TRBD1. V was pared by 8 bases and J by 8 bases, with 15 bases of the junction left unmatched. The germline gives CDR1 SQVTM, CDR2 ANQGSEA. The CDR3 runs to 14 residues. As DNA, the CDR3 is TGCAGCACGACCCGACGTGGACAGGGGTACGGCTACACCTTC. Protein: CSTTRRGQGYGYTF.

This clonotype showed up many times. The chain carries TRBV6-1 and TRBJ2-4; either TRBD1 or TRBD2 may fit D (5 bases each). V was pared by 11 bases and J by 8 bases, with 19 bases between. The CDR3 sequence is 13 residues long. CDR1 MNHNS and CDR2 SASEGT come from the germline V gene. As DNA, the CDR3 is TGTGCCGCCCGAGGGCCTAAAGGGGACATTCAGTACTTC. This codes for CAARGPKGDIQYF.

The chain couples TRBV12-3 or TRBV12-4 to TRBJ1-2; D gene unclear. Trimming stripped 5 bases from V and 0 bases from J, with 4 bases between. CDR3 size: 12 residues. CDR3 loop: CASSTTNYGYTF. CDR3 nucleotides: TGTGCCAGCAGTACAACTAACTATGGCTACACCTTC.

This clonotype occurred many times. V gene TRBV9 combines with J gene TRBJ1-1; D might be TRBD1 (6 bases). The CDR3 has 16 amino acids. The V gene lost 0 bases and the J gene lost 5 bases, with 17 bases spanning the gap. Germline assignment: CDR1 SGDLS and CDR2 YYNGEE. The CDR3 sequence: CASSVARGDIGTEAFF. CDR3 bases: TGTGCCAGCAGCGTAGCGAGGGGGGACATCGGGACTGAAGCTTTCTTT. Complete variable domain (other parts from reference TRBV9 and TRBJ1-1): DSGVTQTPKHLITATGQRVTLRCSPRSGDLSVYWYQQSLDQGLQFLIQYYNGEERAKGNILERFSAQQFPDLHSELNLSSLELGDSALYFCASSVARGDIGTEAFFGQGTRLTVV.